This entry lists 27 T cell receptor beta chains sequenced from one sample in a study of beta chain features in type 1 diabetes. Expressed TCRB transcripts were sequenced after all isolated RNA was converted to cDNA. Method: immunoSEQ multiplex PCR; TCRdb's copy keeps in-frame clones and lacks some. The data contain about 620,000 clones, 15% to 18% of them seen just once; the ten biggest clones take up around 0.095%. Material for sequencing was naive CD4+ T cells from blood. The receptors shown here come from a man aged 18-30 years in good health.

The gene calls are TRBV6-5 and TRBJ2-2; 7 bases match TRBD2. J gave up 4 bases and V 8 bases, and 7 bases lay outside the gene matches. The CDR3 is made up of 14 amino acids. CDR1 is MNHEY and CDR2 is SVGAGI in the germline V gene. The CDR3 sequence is CASERDPSTGELFF. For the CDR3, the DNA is TGTGCCAGCGAGCGGGACCCTAGCACCGGGGAGCTGTTTTTT.

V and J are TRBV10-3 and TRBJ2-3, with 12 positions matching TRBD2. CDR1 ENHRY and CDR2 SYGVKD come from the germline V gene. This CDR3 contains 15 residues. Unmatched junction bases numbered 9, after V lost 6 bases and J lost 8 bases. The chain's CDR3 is CAIRTSGSSYGTQYF. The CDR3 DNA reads TGTGCCATCAGGACTAGCGGGAGCTCTTATGGTACGCAGTATTTT.

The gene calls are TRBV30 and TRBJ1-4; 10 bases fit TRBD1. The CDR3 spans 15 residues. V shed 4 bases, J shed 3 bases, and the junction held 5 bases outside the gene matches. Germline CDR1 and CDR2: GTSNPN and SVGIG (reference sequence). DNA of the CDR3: TGTGCCTGGATCGACAGGGGGCGGTCTAATGAAAAACTGTTTTTT. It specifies CAWIDRGRSNEKLFF.

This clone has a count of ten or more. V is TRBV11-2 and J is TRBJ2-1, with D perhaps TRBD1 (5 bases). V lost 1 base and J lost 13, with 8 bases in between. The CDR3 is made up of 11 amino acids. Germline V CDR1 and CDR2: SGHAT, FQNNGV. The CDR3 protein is CASSLGGFQFF. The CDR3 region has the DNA TGTGCCAGCAGCTTAGGGGGCTTTCAGTTCTTC.

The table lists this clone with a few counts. CDR3 nucleotide sequence: TGTGCCAGCAGCTTAAACGCAGGGGGAACCTATGGCTACACCTTC. Translated, it gives CASSLNAGGTYGYTF. This chain connects TRBV7-9 to TRBJ1-2, with TRBD1 matching 7 bases. The CDR3 is 15 amino acids. Germline CDR1 SEHNR, CDR2 FQNEAQ (reference sequence). V lost 2 bases to trimming and J lost 4 bases; unmatched junction nucleotides: 7.

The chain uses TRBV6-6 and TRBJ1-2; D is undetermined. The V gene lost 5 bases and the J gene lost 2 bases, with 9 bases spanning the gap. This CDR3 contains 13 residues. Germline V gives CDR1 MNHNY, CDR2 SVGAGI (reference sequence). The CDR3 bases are TGTGCCAGCAGTCTAGACGGCAACTATGGCTACACCTTC. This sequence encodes CASSLDGNYGYTF.

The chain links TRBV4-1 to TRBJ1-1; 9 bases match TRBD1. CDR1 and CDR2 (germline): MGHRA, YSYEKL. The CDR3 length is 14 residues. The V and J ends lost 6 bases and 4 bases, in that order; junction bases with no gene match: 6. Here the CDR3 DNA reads TGCGCCAGCAGAAGCCGGGACAGGGCCACTGAAGCTTTCTTT. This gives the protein CASRSRDRATEAFF.

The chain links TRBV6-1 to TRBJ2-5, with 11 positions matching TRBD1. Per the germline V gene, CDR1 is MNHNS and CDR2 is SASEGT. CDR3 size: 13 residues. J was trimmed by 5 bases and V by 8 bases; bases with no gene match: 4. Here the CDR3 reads CASGTGGLETQYF. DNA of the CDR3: TGTGCCAGCGGGACAGGGGGGTTGGAGACCCAGTACTTC.

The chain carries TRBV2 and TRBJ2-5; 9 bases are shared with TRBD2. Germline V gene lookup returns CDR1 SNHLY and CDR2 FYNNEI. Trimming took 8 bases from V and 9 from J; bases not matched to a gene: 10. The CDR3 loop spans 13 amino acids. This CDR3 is CASGLASPGPQYF. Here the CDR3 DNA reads TGTGCCAGCGGACTAGCGAGCCCCGGTCCCCAGTACTTC.

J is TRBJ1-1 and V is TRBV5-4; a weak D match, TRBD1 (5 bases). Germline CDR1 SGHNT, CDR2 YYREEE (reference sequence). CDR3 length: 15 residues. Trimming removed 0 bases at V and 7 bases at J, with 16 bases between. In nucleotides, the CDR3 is TGTGCCAGCAGCTTGGACTTGGGGCAGTTCGGTGAAGCTTTCTTT. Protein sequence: CASSLDLGQFGEAFF.

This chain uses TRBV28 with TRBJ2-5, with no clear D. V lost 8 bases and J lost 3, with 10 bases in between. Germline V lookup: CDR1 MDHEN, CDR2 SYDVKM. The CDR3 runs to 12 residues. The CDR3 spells CASRNIKETQYF. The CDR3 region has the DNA TGTGCCAGCCGAAACATAAAAGAGACCCAGTACTTC.

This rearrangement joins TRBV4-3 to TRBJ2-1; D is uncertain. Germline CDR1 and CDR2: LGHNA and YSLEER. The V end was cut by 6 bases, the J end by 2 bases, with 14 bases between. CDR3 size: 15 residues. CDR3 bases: TGCGCCAGCAGTTCCCACCGCTTGACCTACAATGAGCAGTTCTTC. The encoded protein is CASSSHRLTYNEQFF.

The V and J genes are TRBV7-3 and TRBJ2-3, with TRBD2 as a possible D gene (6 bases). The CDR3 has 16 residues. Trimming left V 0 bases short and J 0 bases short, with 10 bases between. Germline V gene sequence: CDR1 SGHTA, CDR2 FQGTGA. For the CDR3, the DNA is TGTGCCAGCAGCTTAACCGTAGCGGAGAGCACAGATACGCAGTATTTT. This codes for CASSLTVAESTDTQYF.

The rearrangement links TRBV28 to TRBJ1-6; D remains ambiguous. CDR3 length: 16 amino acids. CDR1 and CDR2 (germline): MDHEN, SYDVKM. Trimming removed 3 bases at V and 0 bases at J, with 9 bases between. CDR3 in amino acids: CASSLRVSSYNSPLHF. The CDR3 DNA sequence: TGTGCCAGCAGTTTGAGGGTGAGCTCCTATAATTCACCCCTCCACTTT. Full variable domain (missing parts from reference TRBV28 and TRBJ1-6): DVKVTQSSRYLVKRTGEKVFLECVQDMDHENMFWYRQDPGLGLRLIYFSYDVKMKEKGDIPEGYSVSREKKERFSLILESASTNQTSMYLCASSLRVSSYNSPLHFGNGTRLTVT.

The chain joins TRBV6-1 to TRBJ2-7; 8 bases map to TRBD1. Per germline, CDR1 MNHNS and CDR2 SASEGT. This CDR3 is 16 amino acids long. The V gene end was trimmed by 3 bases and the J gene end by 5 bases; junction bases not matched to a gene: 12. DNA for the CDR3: TGTGCCAGCAGTGATTGGGGCAGGGGGCGTACGGACGAGCAGTACTTC. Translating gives CASSDWGRGRTDEQYF.

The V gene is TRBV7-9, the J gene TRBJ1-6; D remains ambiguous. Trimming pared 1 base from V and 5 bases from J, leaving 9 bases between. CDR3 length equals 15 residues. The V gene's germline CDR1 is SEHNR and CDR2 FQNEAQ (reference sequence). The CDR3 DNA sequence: TGTGCCAGCAGCTTAGTTGAGGGAAATAATTCACCCCTCCACTTT. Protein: CASSLVEGNNSPLHF.

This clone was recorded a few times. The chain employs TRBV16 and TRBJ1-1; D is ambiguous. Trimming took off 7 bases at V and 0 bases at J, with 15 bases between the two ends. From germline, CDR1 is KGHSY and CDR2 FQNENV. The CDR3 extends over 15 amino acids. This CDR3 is CASTGRAPLNTEAFF. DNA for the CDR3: TGTGCCAGCACCGGAAGGGCGCCCTTGAACACTGAAGCTTTCTTT.

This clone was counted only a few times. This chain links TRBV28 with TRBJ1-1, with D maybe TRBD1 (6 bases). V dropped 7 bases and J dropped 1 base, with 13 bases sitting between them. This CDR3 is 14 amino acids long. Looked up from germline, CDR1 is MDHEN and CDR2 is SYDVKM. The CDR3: CASTYGGGNTEAFF. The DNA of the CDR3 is TGTGCCAGCACCTACGGGGGCGGGAACACTGAAGCTTTCTTT.

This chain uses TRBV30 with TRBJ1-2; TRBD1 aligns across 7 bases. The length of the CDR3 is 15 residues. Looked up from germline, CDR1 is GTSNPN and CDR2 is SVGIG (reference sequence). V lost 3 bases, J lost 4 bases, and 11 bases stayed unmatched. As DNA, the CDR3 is TGTGCCTGGAGCCCGGGACAGACGTTAGGCTATGGCTACACCTTC. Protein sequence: CAWSPGQTLGYGYTF.

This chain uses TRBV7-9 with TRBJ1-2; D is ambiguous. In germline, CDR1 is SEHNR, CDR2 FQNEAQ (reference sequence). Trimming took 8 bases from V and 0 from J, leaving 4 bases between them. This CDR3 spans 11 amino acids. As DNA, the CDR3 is TGTGCCAGCGGCTCTAACTATGGCTACACCTTC. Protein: CASGSNYGYTF.

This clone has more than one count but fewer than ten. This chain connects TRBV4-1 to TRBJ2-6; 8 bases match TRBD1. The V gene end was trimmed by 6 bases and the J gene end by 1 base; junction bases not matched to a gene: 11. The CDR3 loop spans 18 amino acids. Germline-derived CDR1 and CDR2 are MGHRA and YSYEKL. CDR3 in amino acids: CASRHGQGGRSGANVLTF. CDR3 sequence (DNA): TGCGCCAGCAGACACGGACAGGGCGGCCGATCTGGGGCCAACGTCCTGACTTTC.

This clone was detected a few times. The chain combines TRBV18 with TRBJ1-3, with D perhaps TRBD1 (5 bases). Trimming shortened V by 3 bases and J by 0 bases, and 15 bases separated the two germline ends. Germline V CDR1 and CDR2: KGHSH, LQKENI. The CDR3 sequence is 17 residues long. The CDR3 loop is CASSPLTAPSSGNTIYF. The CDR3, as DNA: TGTGCCAGCTCACCCTTGACAGCTCCTAGCTCTGGAAACACCATATATTTT.

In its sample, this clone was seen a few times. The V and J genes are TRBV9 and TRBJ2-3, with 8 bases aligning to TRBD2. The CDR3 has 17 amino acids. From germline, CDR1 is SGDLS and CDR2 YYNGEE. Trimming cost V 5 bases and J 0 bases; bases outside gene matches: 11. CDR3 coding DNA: TGTGCCAGCAGTTACGAGGGGCTAGCGGGTAGCACAGATACGCAGTATTTT. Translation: CASSYEGLAGSTDTQYF. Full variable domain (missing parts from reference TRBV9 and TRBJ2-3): DSGVTQTPKHLITATGQRVTLRCSPRSGDLSVYWYQQSLDQGLQFLIQYYNGEERAKGNILERFSAQQFPDLHSELNLSSLELGDSALYFCASSYEGLAGSTDTQYFGPGTRLTVL.

The CDR3 here is CAWSVPTLNQPQHF. As DNA, the CDR3 is TGTGCCTGGAGTGTACCGACACTCAATCAGCCCCAGCATTTT. The chain employs TRBV30 and TRBJ1-5, with D uncertain. Germline lookup yields CDR1 GTSNPN and CDR2 SVGIG (reference sequence). CDR3 size: 14 residues. V dropped 0 bases and J dropped 3 bases, with 9 bases sitting between them.

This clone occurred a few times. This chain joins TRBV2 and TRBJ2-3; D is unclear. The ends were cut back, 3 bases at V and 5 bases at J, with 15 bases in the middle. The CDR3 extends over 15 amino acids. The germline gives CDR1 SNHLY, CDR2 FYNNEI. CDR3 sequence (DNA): TGTGCCAGCAGTGAGGTTGGAATCGGTGAAGATACGCAGTATTTT. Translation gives CASSEVGIGEDTQYF.

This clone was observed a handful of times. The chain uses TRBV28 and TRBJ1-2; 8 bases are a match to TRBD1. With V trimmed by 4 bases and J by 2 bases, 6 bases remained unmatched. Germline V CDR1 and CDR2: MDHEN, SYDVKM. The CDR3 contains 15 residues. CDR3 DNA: TGTGCCAGCAGTTCTGGGACAGGTCTAAACTATGGCTACACCTTC. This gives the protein CASSSGTGLNYGYTF.

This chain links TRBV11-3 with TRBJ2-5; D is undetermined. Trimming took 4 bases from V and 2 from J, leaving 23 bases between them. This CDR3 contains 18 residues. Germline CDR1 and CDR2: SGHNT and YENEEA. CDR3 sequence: CASSSKSRPKKSQETQYF. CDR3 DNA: TGTGCCAGCAGCTCCAAGAGCAGGCCCAAAAAATCACAAGAGACCCAGTACTTC.